This record concerns one T cell receptor beta chain sequence. Its antigen is undetermined. J was trimmed by 8 bases and V by 8 bases; bases with no gene match: 19. This CDR3 region has 17 residues. CDR1 and CDR2 (germline): MNHNS, SASEGT. Each CDR3 protein is one row after TCRdb ran MiXCR on the RT-PCR reads. There are 530,000 or so distinct CDR3 sequences in the sample; about 15% occur only once, and 11% lies in the top ten. The data stem from a study of response to subunit inactivated influenza vaccine. Study results and caveats: Only a handful of new T cells, the authors suggested, are recruited with each seasonal influenza vaccination.

The origin of this receptor is a man aged 45 to 65 who received an inactivated influenza vaccine. Material: PBMCs from blood, obtained roughly 12 days after vaccination. The V call is TRBV6-1, the J call TRBJ2-3; 10 nucleotides match TRBD2. CDR3 sequence: CASAPSGLAGAPGTQYF. DNA of the CDR3: TGTGCCAGCGCCCCCTCGGGGCTAGCGGGGGCCCCAGGTACGCAGTATTTT.